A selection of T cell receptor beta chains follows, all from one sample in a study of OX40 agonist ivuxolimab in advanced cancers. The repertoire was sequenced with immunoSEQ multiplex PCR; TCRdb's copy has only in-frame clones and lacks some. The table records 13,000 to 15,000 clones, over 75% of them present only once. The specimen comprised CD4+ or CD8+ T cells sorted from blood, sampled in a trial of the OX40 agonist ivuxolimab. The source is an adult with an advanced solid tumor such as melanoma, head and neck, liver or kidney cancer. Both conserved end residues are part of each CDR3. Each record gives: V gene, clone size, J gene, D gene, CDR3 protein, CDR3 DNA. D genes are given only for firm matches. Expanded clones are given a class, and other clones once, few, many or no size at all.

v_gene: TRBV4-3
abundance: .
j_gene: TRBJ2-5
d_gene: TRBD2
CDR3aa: CASSQDLREEETQYF
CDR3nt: TGCGCCAGCAGCCAAGATTTACGGGAGGAAGAGACCCAGTACTTC

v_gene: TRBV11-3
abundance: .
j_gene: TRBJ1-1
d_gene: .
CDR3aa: CASSSLGSTMNTEAFF
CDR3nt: TGTGCCAGCAGCTCCCTCGGATCGACCATGAACACTGAAGCTTTCTTT

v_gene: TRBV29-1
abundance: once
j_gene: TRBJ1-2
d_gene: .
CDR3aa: CSVPRGGDYGYTF
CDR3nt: TGCAGCGTCCCGAGGGGGGGAGACTATGGCTACACCTTC

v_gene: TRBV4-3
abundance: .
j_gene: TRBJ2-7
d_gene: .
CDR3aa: CASSQDWGYSYEQYF
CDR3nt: TGCGCCAGCAGCCAAGATTGGGGATACTCCTACGAGCAGTACTTC

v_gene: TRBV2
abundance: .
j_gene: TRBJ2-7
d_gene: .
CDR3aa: CASSDRGLNYEQYF
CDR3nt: TGTGCCAGCAGTGACCGGGGCCTGAACTACGAGCAGTACTTC

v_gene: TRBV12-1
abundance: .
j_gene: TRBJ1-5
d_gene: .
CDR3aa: CASSFEGPRMEPQHF
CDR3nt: TGTGCCAGCAGCTTTGAGGGACCCAGGATGGAGCCCCAGCATTTT

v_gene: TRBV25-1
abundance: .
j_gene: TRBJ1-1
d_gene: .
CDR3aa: CASSETVGMNTEAFF
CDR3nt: TGTGCCAGCAGTGAAACGGTGGGGATGAACACTGAAGCTTTCTTT

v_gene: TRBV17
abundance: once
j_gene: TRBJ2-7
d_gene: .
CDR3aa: CASSPWTGAYEQYF
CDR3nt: TGTGCCAGCAGCCCATGGACAGGGGCCTACGAGCAGTACTTC

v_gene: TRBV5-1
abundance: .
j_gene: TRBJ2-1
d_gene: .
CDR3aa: CASSLGVEQFF
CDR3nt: TGCGCCAGCAGCCTAGGGGTTGAGCAGTTCTTC

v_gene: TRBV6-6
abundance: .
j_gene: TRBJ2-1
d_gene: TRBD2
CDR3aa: CASRAASGAYNEQFF
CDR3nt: TGTGCCAGCAGGGCTGCTAGCGGAGCCTACAATGAGCAGTTCTTC

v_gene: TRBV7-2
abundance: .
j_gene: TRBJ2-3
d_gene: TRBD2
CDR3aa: CASSPTSGRADTQYF
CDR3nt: TGTGCCAGCAGCCCGACTAGCGGGAGGGCAGATACGCAGTATTTT

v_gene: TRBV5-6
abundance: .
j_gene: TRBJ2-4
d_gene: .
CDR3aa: CASSLVAKNIQYF
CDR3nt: TGTGCCAGCAGCTTGGTTGCCAAAAACATTCAGTACTTC

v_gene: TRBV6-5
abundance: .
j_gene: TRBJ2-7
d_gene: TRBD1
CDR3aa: CASTRGTGAHEQYF
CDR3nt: TGTGCCAGCACCAGGGGGACAGGGGCTCACGAGCAGTACTTC

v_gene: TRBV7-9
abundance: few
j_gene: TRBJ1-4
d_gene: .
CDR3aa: CASTPGTSRRANEKLFF
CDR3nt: TGTGCCAGCACCCCCGGGACATCACGGCGGGCTAATGAAAAACTGTTTTTT

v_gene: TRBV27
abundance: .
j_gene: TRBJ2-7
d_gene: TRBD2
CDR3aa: CASSFSGRAYEQYF
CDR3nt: TGTGCCAGCAGTTTTAGTGGGAGGGCCTACGAGCAGTACTTC

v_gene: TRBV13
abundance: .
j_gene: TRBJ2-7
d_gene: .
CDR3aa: CASSPLGALDEQYF
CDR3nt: TGTGCCAGCAGCCCCCTGGGGGCTCTCGACGAGCAGTACTTC

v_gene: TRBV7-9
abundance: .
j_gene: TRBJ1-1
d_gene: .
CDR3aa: CASSLEQTFWNTEAFF
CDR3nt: TGTGCCAGCAGCTTAGAACAGACCTTTTGGAACACTGAAGCTTTCTTT

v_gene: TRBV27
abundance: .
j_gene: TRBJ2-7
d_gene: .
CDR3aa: CASSLSEGYEQYF
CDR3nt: TGTGCCAGCAGTTTATCGGAGGGTTACGAGCAGTACTTC

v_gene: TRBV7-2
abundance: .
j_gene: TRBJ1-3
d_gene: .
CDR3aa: CASRGTERSGNTIYF
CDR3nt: TGTGCCAGCAGGGGGACTGAGAGGTCTGGAAACACCATATATTTT

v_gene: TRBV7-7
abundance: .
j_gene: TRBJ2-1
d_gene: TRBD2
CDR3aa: CASSASGGVHNEQFF
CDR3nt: TGTGCCAGCAGCGCTAGCGGGGGGGTCCACAATGAGCAGTTCTTC

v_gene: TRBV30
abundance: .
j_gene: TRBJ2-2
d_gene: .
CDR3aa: CAWNDVLAGGWGTGELFF
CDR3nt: TGTGCCTGGAACGATGTCCTAGCAGGAGGCTGGGGCACCGGGGAGCTGTTTTTT

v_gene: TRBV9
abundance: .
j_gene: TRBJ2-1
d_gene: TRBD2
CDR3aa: CASSVALLAGVHEQFF
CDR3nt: TGTGCCAGCAGCGTAGCTCTGCTAGCGGGAGTACATGAGCAGTTCTTC

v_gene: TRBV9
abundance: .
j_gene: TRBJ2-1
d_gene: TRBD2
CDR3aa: CASGPSGGPNEQFF
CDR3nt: TGTGCCAGCGGCCCTAGCGGGGGGCCCAATGAGCAGTTCTTC

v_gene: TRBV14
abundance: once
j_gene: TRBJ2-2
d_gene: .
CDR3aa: CASSQDDPGELFF
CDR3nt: TGTGCCAGCAGCCAAGATGACCCCGGGGAGCTGTTTTTT

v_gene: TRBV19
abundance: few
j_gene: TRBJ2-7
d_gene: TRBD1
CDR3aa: CASRGTGEYEQYF
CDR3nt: TGTGCCAGTAGAGGGACAGGGGAATACGAGCAGTACTTC

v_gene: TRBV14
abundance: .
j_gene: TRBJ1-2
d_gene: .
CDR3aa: CASSPPANYGYTF
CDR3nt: TGTGCCAGCAGCCCTCCCGCTAACTATGGCTACACCTTC

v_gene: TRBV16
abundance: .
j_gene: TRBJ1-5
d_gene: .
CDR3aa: CASSQEWRVNNQPQHF
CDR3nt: TGTGCCAGCAGCCAAGAGTGGAGGGTCAACAATCAGCCCCAGCATTTT

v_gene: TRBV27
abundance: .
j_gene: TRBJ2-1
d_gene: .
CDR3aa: CASTPSSYNEQFF
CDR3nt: TGTGCCAGCACCCCTAGTTCCTACAATGAGCAGTTCTTC

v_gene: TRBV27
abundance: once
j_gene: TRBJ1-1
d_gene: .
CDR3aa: CASSLSVNTEAFF
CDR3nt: TGTGCCAGCAGTTTATCGGTGAACACTGAAGCTTTCTTT

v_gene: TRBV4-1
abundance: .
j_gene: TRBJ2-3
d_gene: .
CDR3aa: CASSQSSLTDTQYF
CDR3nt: TGCGCCAGCAGCCAATCTAGCCTGACAGATACGCAGTATTTT

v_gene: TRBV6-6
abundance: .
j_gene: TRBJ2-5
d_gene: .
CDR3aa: CASSYFGETQYF
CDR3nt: TGTGCCAGCAGTTACTTTGGGGAGACCCAGTACTTC

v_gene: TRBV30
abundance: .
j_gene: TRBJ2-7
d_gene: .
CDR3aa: CAWSVNEQYF
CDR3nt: TGTGCCTGGAGTGTAAACGAGCAGTACTTC

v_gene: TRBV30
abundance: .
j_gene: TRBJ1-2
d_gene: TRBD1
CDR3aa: CAWRTGDRYTF
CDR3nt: TGTGCCTGGAGGACAGGGGATCGCTACACCTTC